The next 24 T cell receptor beta chains were all read from a single sample in a study of T cell responses to AZD1222 COVID-19 vaccine. The assay was immunoSEQ multiplex PCR, and TCRdb's table has in-frame clones only and misses some. The sample includes about 180,000 clones, roughly 88% of them seen just once. The sequencing here drew on peripheral blood, taken 28 days after the second AZD1222 dose. The origin of the receptors is an adult who received the AZD1222 COVID-19 vaccine.

The gene calls are TRBV9 and TRBJ1-2; TRBD1 is a possible D gene (5 bases). The V end was cut by 0 bases, the J end by 3 bases, with 9 bases between. Germline CDR1 SGDLS, CDR2 YYNGEE. The CDR3 contains 14 residues. CDR3: CASSVDQGDYGYTF. The CDR3 DNA follows: TGTGCCAGCAGCGTAGACCAGGGAGACTATGGCTACACCTTC.

The chain links TRBV6-1 to TRBJ2-7; 9 bases are shared with TRBD1. The CDR3 has 15 amino acids. V lost 3 bases, J lost 4 bases, and 7 bases stayed unmatched. Germline V gives CDR1 MNHNS, CDR2 SASEGT. The CDR3 DNA follows: TGTGCCAGCAGTGATCTCGCACAGGGGGCATACGAGCAGTACTTC. It yields the protein CASSDLAQGAYEQYF.

J is TRBJ2-1 and V is TRBV5-6; no clear D gene. V shed 6 bases and J shed 0 bases, with 22 bases lying between them. This CDR3 spans 18 amino acids. Germline V gene data show CDR1 as SGHDT and CDR2 as YYEEEE. In nucleotides, the CDR3 is TGTGCCAGCACCCCCACCCCCCTTAGGGCTATCTCCTACAATGAGCAGTTCTTC. It codes for CASTPTPLRAISYNEQFF.

This clone was recorded once. V gene TRBV7-2 combines with J gene TRBJ2-1; tentative D call: TRBD2 (6 bases). The CDR3 extends over 15 amino acids. Germline V CDR1 and CDR2: SGHTA, FQGNSA. Trimming took 5 bases from V and 3 from J, leaving 14 bases between them. CDR3 region: CASSPSSVRYNEQFF. The CDR3 coding sequence is TGTGCCAGCAGCCCATCTAGCGTACGCTACAATGAGCAGTTCTTC. The full variable domain, rest sourced from reference TRBV7-2 and TRBJ2-1, is GAGVSQSPSNKVTEKGKDVELRCDPISGHTALYWYRQSLGQGLEFLIYFQGNSAPDKSGLPSDRFSAERTGGSVSTLTIQRTQQEDSAVYLCASSPSSVRYNEQFFGPGTRLTVL.

Points on this clone: Other DNA variants within this sample encode the same CDR3. The chain couples TRBV5-1 to TRBJ2-2, with D unresolved. The CDR3 totals 15 residues. V lost 0 bases, J lost 1 base, and 7 bases lay in between. CDR1 and CDR2 (germline): SGHRS, YFSETQ. This chain's CDR3 is CASSLDAVNTGELFF. CDR3 nucleotides: TGCGCCAGCAGCTTGGATGCTGTGAACACCGGGGAGCTGTTTTTT. Filled out from reference TRBV5-1 and TRBJ2-2, the complete variable domain reads KAGVTQTPRYLIKTRGQQVTLSCSPISGHRSVSWYQQTPGQGLQFLFEYFSETQRNKGNFPGRFSGRQFSNSRSEMNVSTLELGDSALYLCASSLDAVNTGELFFGEGSRLTVL.

The genes are TRBV29-1 and TRBJ1-1; D gene unclear. CDR3 length: 11 amino acids. The V end was cut by 2 bases, the J end by 11 bases, with 12 bases between. Germline V gene data show CDR1 as SQVTM and CDR2 as ANQGSEA. DNA for the CDR3: TGCAGCGTTGAAAGGCCTCGAGGGGCTTTCTTT. Translating it yields CSVERPRGAFF.

This clone appeared a few times. V usage is TRBV6-1 and J usage is TRBJ1-4; the D is unclear. This CDR3 has 13 residues. The germline V and J ends were trimmed by 3 bases and 7 bases, with 9 bases remaining between them. The germline gives CDR1 MNHNS, CDR2 SASEGT. The CDR3 is CASSDPGVEKLFF. In nucleotides, the CDR3 is TGTGCCAGCAGTGACCCCGGGGTTGAAAAACTGTTTTTT.

V is TRBV12-3 or TRBV12-4 and J is TRBJ2-1; perhaps TRBD2 as D (5 bases). This CDR3 comprises 13 residues. The V end was cut by 0 bases, the J end by 12 bases, with 12 bases between. CDR3 amino acids: CASSLAGGGSQFF. The CDR3 DNA follows: TGTGCCAGCAGTTTAGCGGGCGGAGGTTCGCAGTTCTTC.

The chain combines TRBV4-1 with TRBJ2-4; D ambiguous. Trimming pared 4 bases from V and 0 bases from J, leaving 10 bases between. The CDR3 consists of 15 residues. From germline, CDR1 is MGHRA and CDR2 YSYEKL. The chain's CDR3 is CASSPRLLAKNIQYF. In nucleotides, the CDR3 is TGCGCCAGCAGCCCTAGATTACTAGCCAAAAACATTCAGTACTTC.

J is TRBJ1-6 and V is TRBV12-3 or TRBV12-4; possibly TRBD1 for D (5 bases). V lost 6 bases to trimming and J lost 13 bases, with 16 bases between them. This CDR3 has 13 residues. This CDR3 reads CASRTRMGGPLHF. The DNA for the CDR3 is TGTGCCAGCAGGACACGGATGGGGGGTCCCCTCCACTTT.

The genes are TRBV24-1 and TRBJ1-6, with 9 nucleotides matching TRBD1. The junction had 3 bases not matched to a gene; V was cut back by 3 bases and J by 4 bases. The CDR3 length is 16 residues. Germline CDR1 reads KGHDR; CDR2 reads SFDVKD. The CDR3 sequence: CATSDPGTGYNSPLHF. The CDR3 nucleotides are TGTGCCACCAGTGATCCCGGGACAGGGTATAATTCACCCCTCCACTTT.

The gene calls are TRBV11-3 and TRBJ2-1; D uncertain. Trimming cost V 4 bases and J 7 bases, with 8 bases left between them. CDR1 SGHNT and CDR2 YENEEA come from the germline V gene. The CDR3 is 12 amino acids. The CDR3 DNA sequence: TGTGCCAGCAGCTCAATGGGGAATGAGCAGTTCTTC. Residues: CASSSMGNEQFF.

The rearrangement links TRBV19 to TRBJ2-7; 9 nucleotides line up with TRBD1. Germline-derived CDR1 and CDR2 are LNHDA and SQIVND (reference sequence). The CDR3 has 15 residues. V dropped 0 bases and J dropped 5; count of bases not matched to a gene: 5. CDR3 nucleotide sequence: TGTGCCAGTAGTATAGATCGGGACAGGGCCAACGAGCAGTACTTC. Translated: CASSIDRDRANEQYF.

The chain has TRBV4-1 and TRBJ2-2; D is perhaps TRBD1 (7 bases). V lost 3 bases and J lost 5, with 19 bases in between. Germline CDR1 MGHRA, CDR2 YSYEKL. This CDR3 spans 17 amino acids. The CDR3 sequence: CASSQGTDPRGTGELFF. The CDR3 nucleotides are TGCGCCAGCAGCCAGGGGACAGACCCTCGGGGGACCGGGGAGCTGTTTTTT.

The chain couples TRBV19 to TRBJ1-5; TRBD1 matches at 12 bases. The CDR3 runs to 18 residues. V was clipped by 10 bases and J by 2 bases; unmatched bases: 15. Germline values: CDR1 LNHDA, CDR2 SQIVND (reference sequence). The CDR3 sequence is CATRGQGAPLQGNQPQHF. CDR3 nucleotides: TGTGCCACTCGGGGACAGGGGGCCCCTTTACAGGGCAATCAGCCCCAGCATTTT.

This chain uses TRBV3-1 (or the pseudogene TRBV3-2) with TRBJ1-1; D is uncertain. Germline CDR1 reads LGHDT; CDR2 reads YNNKEL (reference sequence). Trimming shortened V by 3 bases and J by 11 bases, and 10 bases separated the two germline ends. There are 11 residues in the CDR3. This chain's CDR3 is CASSHERGAFF. Here the CDR3 DNA reads TGTGCCAGCAGCCATGAAAGAGGGGCTTTCTTT.

The chain employs TRBV7-2 and TRBJ1-2; D unresolved. Germline CDR1 and CDR2: SGHTA and FQGNSA. The germline V and J ends were trimmed by 1 base and 4 bases, with 13 bases remaining between them. This CDR3 comprises 15 residues. The CDR3 sequence is CASSLGATPAYGYTF. The DNA of the CDR3 is TGTGCCAGCAGCTTAGGGGCCACTCCCGCCTATGGCTACACCTTC.

The rearrangement joins TRBV2 to TRBJ1-5, with D unclear. V was shortened by 1 base and J by 9 bases, with 4 bases between the two germline ends. The CDR3 runs 11 residues. The germline V gene encodes CDR1 SNHLY and CDR2 FYNNEI. CDR3 protein: CASSEGAPQHF. CDR3 bases: TGTGCCAGCAGTGAAGGGGCGCCCCAGCATTTT.

The CDR3 loop reads CASSPQGTGGGYTF. CDR3 nucleotides: TGTGCCAGCAGCCCACAGGGAACAGGGGGAGGCTACACCTTC. The chain links TRBV7-3 to TRBJ1-2, with 8 positions matching TRBD1. The V gene end was trimmed by 5 bases and the J gene end by 8 bases; junction bases not matched to a gene: 10. Per germline, CDR1 SGHTA and CDR2 FQGTGA. The length of the CDR3 is 14 residues. The full variable domain, rest sourced from reference TRBV7-3 and TRBJ1-2, is GAGVSQTPSNKVTEKGKYVELRCDPISGHTALYWYRQSLGQGPEFLIYFQGTGAADDSGLPNDRFFAVRPEGSVSTLKIQRTERGDSAVYLCASSPQGTGGGYTFGSGTRLTVV.

The rearrangement uses TRBV6-1 and TRBJ2-7; TRBD1 matches at 8 bases. The germline V gene encodes CDR1 MNHNS and CDR2 SASEGT. Losses at the gene ends were 1 base for V and 1 base for J; bases not matched to a gene: 6. This CDR3 contains 16 residues. The CDR3 loop reads CASSEEGTGYSYEQYF. The CDR3 region has the DNA TGTGCCAGCAGTGAAGAGGGGACAGGTTATTCCTACGAGCAGTACTTC.

Points on this clone: The sample contains more than one DNA sequence encoding this CDR3. This chain links TRBV6-2 or TRBV6-3 with TRBJ1-5, with D uncertain. Germline CDR1 and CDR2: MNHEY and SVGEGT. The CDR3 length is 12 residues. Trimming shortened V by 5 bases and J by 4 bases, and 6 bases separated the two germline ends. In DNA form, the CDR3 reads TGTGCCAGCAGTCCACGGAATCAGCCCCAGCATTTT. Protein sequence: CASSPRNQPQHF.

V gene TRBV10-1 combines with J gene TRBJ1-2; D gene ambiguous. Trimming removed 0 bases at V and 4 bases at J, with 9 bases between. Germline assignment: CDR1 WNHNN and CDR2 SYGVQD (reference sequence). This CDR3 region has 14 residues. CDR3 coding DNA: TGCGCCAGCAGTGAGTCAGGTAGGGCCTATGGCTACACCTTC. This gives the protein CASSESGRAYGYTF.

This rearrangement joins TRBV24-1 to TRBJ2-3; D gene unclear. Trimming removed 3 bases at V and 5 bases at J, with 14 bases between. CDR1 and CDR2 (germline): KGHDR, SFDVKD. The CDR3 is 15 residues long. The CDR3 bases are TGTGCCACCAGTGATCCCCGAGGTGGGGAAGATACGCAGTATTTT. Its translation is CATSDPRGGEDTQYF.

The V gene is TRBV6-8, the J gene TRBJ1-6; TRBD1 matches at 8 bases. The germline V gene encodes CDR1 MNHGY and CDR2 SAAAGT. Trimming at V came to 1 base and at J to 4 bases, leaving 3 bases not matched to a gene. The CDR3 runs to 16 residues. In DNA form, the CDR3 reads TGTGCCAGCAGTTACTTAGACAGGGGATATAATTCACCCCTCCACTTT. The encoded protein is CASSYLDRGYNSPLHF.